This T cell receptor beta chain was recorded in a study of blood T cell repertoires in COVID-19. Study-wide context: There were acute and convalescent COVID-19 samples, and they came from the United States, Italy and Spain.

Here immunoSEQ multiplex PCR was the method, and the copy in TCRdb shows in-frame clones only, minus some. The sample carries about 250,000 clones, about 83% recorded once. The V gene's germline CDR1 is SNHLY and CDR2 FYNNEI. The CDR3 is 14 amino acids. Trimming removed 6 bases from V and 6 bases from J; junction bases left unmatched: 10. The chain joins TRBV2 to TRBJ1-2; 7 bases are a match to TRBD1. Sequencing was done on a sample of peripheral blood. The source of this sequence is a man aged 35-49 years with active or convalescent COVID-19. CDR3 coding DNA: TGTGCCAGCAGCTGGACAGGCCGAGCTAATGGCTACACCTTC. Translating gives CASSWTGRANGYTF.